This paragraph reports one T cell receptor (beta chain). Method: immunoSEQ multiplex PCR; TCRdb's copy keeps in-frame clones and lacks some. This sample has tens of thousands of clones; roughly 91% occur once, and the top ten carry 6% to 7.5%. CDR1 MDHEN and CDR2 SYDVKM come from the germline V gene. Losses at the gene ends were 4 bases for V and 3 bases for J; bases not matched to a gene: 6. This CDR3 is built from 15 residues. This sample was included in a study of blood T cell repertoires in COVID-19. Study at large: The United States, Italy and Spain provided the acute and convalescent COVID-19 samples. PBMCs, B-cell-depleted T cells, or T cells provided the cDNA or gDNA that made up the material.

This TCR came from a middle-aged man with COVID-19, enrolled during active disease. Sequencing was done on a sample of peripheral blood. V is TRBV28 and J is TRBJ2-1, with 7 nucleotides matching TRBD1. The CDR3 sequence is CASSSTGLGYNEQFF. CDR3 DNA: TGTGCCAGCAGTTCGACAGGGTTAGGCTACAATGAGCAGTTCTTC. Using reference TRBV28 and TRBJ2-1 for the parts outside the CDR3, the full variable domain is DVKVTQSSRYLVKRTGEKVFLECVQDMDHENMFWYRQDPGLGLRLIYFSYDVKMKEKGDIPEGYSVSREKKERFSLILESASTNQTSMYLCASSSTGLGYNEQFFGPGTRLTVL.